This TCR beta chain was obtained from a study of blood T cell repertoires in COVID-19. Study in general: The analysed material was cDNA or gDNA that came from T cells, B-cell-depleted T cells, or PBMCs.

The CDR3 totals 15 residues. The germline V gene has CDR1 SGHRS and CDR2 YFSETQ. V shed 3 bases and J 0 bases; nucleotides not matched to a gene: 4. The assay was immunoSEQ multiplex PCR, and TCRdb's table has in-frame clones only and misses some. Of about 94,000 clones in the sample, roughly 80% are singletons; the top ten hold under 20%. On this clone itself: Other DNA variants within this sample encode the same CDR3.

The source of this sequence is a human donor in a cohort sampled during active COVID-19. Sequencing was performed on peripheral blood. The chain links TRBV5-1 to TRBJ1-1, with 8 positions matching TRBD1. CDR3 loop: CASSSRQGMNTEAFF. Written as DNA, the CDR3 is TGCGCCAGCAGCTCAAGACAGGGGATGAACACTGAAGCTTTCTTT.